Following are 10 T cell receptor beta chains from one sample sequenced in a study of T cell changes during pregnancy in multiple sclerosis. Method: immunoSEQ multiplex PCR; TCRdb's copy keeps in-frame clones and lacks some. The table lists 20,000 to 25,000 clones, 86% of them singletons, with 8% in the top ten. This specimen consisted of CD8+ T cells from peripheral blood mononuclear cells, obtained in the first trimester of pregnancy. The receptors stem from a female donor in good health, enrolled as a control in a pregnancy study.

The CDR3 coding sequence is TGTGCCAGCAGCACAGGGGGCGGCTACACCTTC. Its protein is CASSTGGGYTF. The chain couples TRBV11-2 to TRBJ1-2, with 9 nucleotides matching TRBD1. Losses at the gene ends were 5 bases for V and 8 bases for J; bases not matched to a gene: 0. Germline V CDR1 and CDR2: SGHAT, FQNNGV. The CDR3 contains 11 residues.

The V gene is TRBV10-3, the J gene TRBJ2-1, with D possibly being TRBD1 (10 bases). The V and J ends lost 6 bases and 7 bases respectively, with 28 bases between them. Germline assignment: CDR1 ENHRY and CDR2 SYGVKD. CDR3 length: 18 residues. CDR3 loop: CAISRQGAGIAGENEQFF. The CDR3 DNA reads as TGTGCCATCAGCCGACAGGGGGCTGGGATAGCGGGGGAGAATGAGCAGTTCTTC.

This chain connects TRBV28 to TRBJ2-7, with a tentative D call TRBD2 (5 bases). V was clipped by 6 bases and J by 6 bases, with 15 bases between them. The germline V gene has CDR1 MDHEN and CDR2 SYDVKM. This CDR3 spans 13 amino acids. The DNA of the CDR3 is TGTGCCAGCAGCCCTCCTGGAAGCGGCGAGCAGTACTTC. Protein product: CASSPPGSGEQYF.

V usage is TRBV28 and J usage is TRBJ1-3, with D unresolved. V gave up 3 bases and J gave up 8 bases, with 17 bases separating them. From germline, CDR1 is MDHEN and CDR2 SYDVKM. The CDR3 sequence is 15 residues long. CDR3 DNA sequence: TGTGCCAGCAGTTTGGGCTTAAGGGTTAGCGACACCATATATTTT. This codes for CASSLGLRVSDTIYF.

This chain joins TRBV7-8 and TRBJ1-5; 8 bases are shared with TRBD1. The germline V gene has CDR1 SGHVS and CDR2 FQNEAQ. The V segment lost 9 bases and the J segment 3 bases; nucleotides outside the gene matches: 7. CDR3 length equals 14 residues. CDR3 sequence (DNA): TGTGCCAGTAGGCCACAGGGGGTCAATCAGCCCCAGCATTTT. It encodes CASRPQGVNQPQHF.

This rearrangement joins TRBV7-2 to TRBJ1-2; D perhaps matches TRBD1 (5 bases). The CDR3 consists of 15 residues. The germline V gene encodes CDR1 SGHTA and CDR2 FQGNSA. Trimming took off 1 base at V and 6 bases at J, with 15 bases between the two ends. The CDR3: CASSLVSRVKDGYTF. CDR3 in DNA: TGTGCCAGCAGCTTAGTGTCCAGGGTGAAGGATGGCTACACCTTC. Full variable domain (outside the CDR3, taken from reference TRBV7-2 and TRBJ1-2): GAGVSQSPSNKVTEKGKDVELRCDPISGHTALYWYRQSLGQGLEFLIYFQGNSAPDKSGLPSDRFSAERTGGSVSTLTIQRTQQEDSAVYLCASSLVSRVKDGYTFGSGTRLTVV.

CDR3 sequence (DNA): TGTGCCAGCAGGCCTCAGGGTGACACTGAAGCTTTCTTT. The encoded protein is CASRPQGDTEAFF. The chain recombines TRBV6-1 with TRBJ1-1; D is possibly TRBD1 (5 bases). The length of the CDR3 is 13 residues. CDR1 MNHNS and CDR2 SASEGT come from the germline V gene. With 6 bases removed from V and 3 bases from J, the gap between germline ends came to 11 bases.

The gene calls are TRBV9 and TRBJ2-3; 10 bases are a match to TRBD2. With 5 bases clipped from V and 1 base from J, the junction kept 4 bases outside the gene matches. Looked up from germline, CDR1 is SGDLS and CDR2 is YYNGEE. The CDR3 runs to 15 residues. The chain's CDR3 is CASSYLAGGTDTQYF. CDR3 nucleotide sequence: TGTGCCAGCAGTTACCTAGCGGGGGGCACAGATACGCAGTATTTT. The whole variable domain, filled in from reference TRBV9 and TRBJ2-3, reads DSGVTQTPKHLITATGQRVTLRCSPRSGDLSVYWYQQSLDQGLQFLIQYYNGEERAKGNILERFSAQQFPDLHSELNLSSLELGDSALYFCASSYLAGGTDTQYFGPGTRLTVL.

This chain uses TRBV5-6 with TRBJ1-6, with 7 bases aligning to TRBD1. CDR1 is SGHDT, CDR2 YYEEEE, per germline. CDR3 length equals 16 residues. With 2 bases clipped from V and 3 bases from J, the junction kept 5 bases outside the gene matches. The CDR3 nucleotides are TGTGCCAGCAGCTTCGGACAGGCCCGCTATAATTCACCCCTCCACTTT. Its protein product is CASSFGQARYNSPLHF. The full variable domain, its missing parts supplied by reference TRBV5-6 and TRBJ1-6, is DAGVTQSPTHLIKTRGQQVTLRCSPKSGHDTVSWYQQALGQGPQFIFQYYEEEERQRGNFPDRFSGHQFPNYSSELNVNALLLGDSALYLCASSFGQARYNSPLHFGNGTRLTVT.

This clone was detected only once. This chain uses TRBV27 with TRBJ1-5; 8 bases agree with TRBD1. Germline values: CDR1 MNHEY, CDR2 SMNVEV (reference sequence). Losses at the gene ends were 5 bases for V and 6 bases for J; bases not matched to a gene: 6. The CDR3 totals 14 residues. The CDR3 nucleotides read TGTGCCAGCAGTCCCGGGACAGGAGTTCAGCCCCAGCATTTT. Its protein is CASSPGTGVQPQHF.